The rows below give T cell receptor beta chains drawn from one sample of a study of blood T cell repertoires in COVID-19. Profiling relied on immunoSEQ multiplex PCR, and the TCRdb table lists in-frame clones only, not all of them. Of fewer than 200,000 clones detected, 82% appear once; the ten largest clones hold approximately 7.8%. Sequencing was carried out using peripheral blood. The receptors here all came from a woman aged 60-75 years with COVID-19, enrolled during active disease. The CDR3 runs from the conserved cysteine through the conserved F or W. A D gene is named only where the DNA matches it firmly.

>TRBJ1-3|TRBV5-1|NA
TGCGCCAGCAGCTTGGTGGGCAGCCTATCTGGAAACACCATATATTTT
CASSLVGSLSGNTIYF
>TRBJ2-2|TRBV6-1|NA
TGTGCCAGCAGTGAACTAGGGGCCGGGGAGCTGTTTTTT
CASSELGAGELFF
>TRBJ2-1|TRBV18|TRBD2
TGTGCCAGCTCACTCCCTGGACTAGCGGGCGATGAGCAGTTCTTC
CASSLPGLAGDEQFF
>TRBJ2-3|TRBV7-8|NA
TGTGCCAGCAGCGCCTACAGGGTGGGGACAGATACGCAGTATTTT
CASSAYRVGTDTQYF
>TRBJ2-7|TRBV10-1|TRBD2
TGCGCCAGCAGTCCCGGACTAGCGGGAAGGCGCGAGCAGTACTTC
CASSPGLAGRREQYF
>TRBJ1-1|TRBV24-1|NA
TGTGCCGCCAGACGGGGGGCGGACACTGAAGCTTTCTTT
CAARRGADTEAFF
>TRBJ1-1|TRBV6-2/TRBV6-3|NA
TGTGCCAGCAGCCTGGCAAGAGGGCTGGACACTGAAGCTTTCTTT
CASSLARGLDTEAFF
>TRBJ1-5|TRBV19|TRBD1
TGTGCCAGTAGTTCGCGGGACAGGGGGCGCGGTCAGCCCCAGCATTTT
CASSSRDRGRGQPQHF
>TRBJ1-4|TRBV6-4|NA
TGTGCCAGCAGTGACTCAGGGGGAAAACTGTTTTTT
CASSDSGGKLFF
>TRBJ2-5|TRBV19|TRBD1
TGTGCCAGTAGCCATCGACAGGGGGCTGGGGAGACCCAGTACTTC
CASSHRQGAGETQYF
>TRBJ2-1|TRBV7-3|NA
TGTGCCAGCAGCTTAGGACTGGAGAACAATGAGCAGTTCTTC
CASSLGLENNEQFF
>TRBJ1-5|TRBV7-2|NA
TGTGCCAGCAGCTTAGGAGCGGACCCACAGCCCCAGCATTTT
CASSLGADPQPQHF
>TRBJ2-7|TRBV16|NA
TGTGCCAGCAGCCAAACAGACTACGAGCAGTACTTC
CASSQTDYEQYF
>TRBJ2-3|TRBV30|TRBD2
TGTGCCTGGGGTTTGTCGGGAGGGAGCACAGATACGCAGTATTTT
CAWGLSGGSTDTQYF
>TRBJ2-3|TRBV4-1|NA
TGCGCCAGCAGCCAAGATCAGACACACAGCACAGATACGCAGTATTTT
CASSQDQTHSTDTQYF
>TRBJ2-2|TRBV19|TRBD2
TGTGCCAGTAGTATAGAACGGGGGGTTGCCGGGGAGCTGTTTTTT
CASSIERGVAGELFF
>TRBJ1-3|TRBV9|NA
TGTGCCAGCAGGGCCCCCTCTGGAAACACCATATATTTT
CASRAPSGNTIYF
>TRBJ1-4|TRBV3-1/TRBV3-2|TRBD1
TGTGCCAGCAGCCAAGTCCGACAGGGCCCTGAAAAACTGTTTTTT
CASSQVRQGPEKLFF
>TRBJ2-2|TRBV7-2|TRBD2
TGTGCCAGCAGCTTAATACTAGCGGGAGGTATTTCCGGGGAGCTGTTTTTT
CASSLILAGGISGELFF
>TRBJ1-1|TRBV28|NA
TGTGGCACATACATGAACACTGAAGCTTTCTTT
CGTYMNTEAFF
>TRBJ2-1|TRBV7-9|NA
TGTGCCAGCGCTGGTCCAGACAATGAGCAGTTCTTC
CASAGPDNEQFF
>TRBJ2-7|TRBV28|NA
TGTGCCAGCAGTCCCCTCACTACTACCACCGGGAACGAGCAGTACTTC
CASSPLTTTTGNEQYF
>TRBJ1-1|TRBV28|NA
TGTGCCAGCAGTCTCAGTCCCGGGGGCACTGAAGCTTTCTTT
CASSLSPGGTEAFF
>TRBJ1-2|TRBV28|TRBD1
TGTGCCAGCAGTTTTTTCGCGTCACCCTCCGGGACAGTATATGGCTACACCTTC
CASSFFASPSGTVYGYTF